Listed below are T cell receptor beta chains from one sample, sequenced in a study of blood T cell repertoires in COVID-19. Sequenced by immunoSEQ multiplex PCR; TCRdb stores in-frame clones only, minus some. This sample has some 700,000 clones, with 80% to 90% found just once. The sequenced material came from peripheral blood. These receptors originate from a woman under 30 with acute or convalescent COVID-19. Each CDR3 is given with its conserved first and last residue. The D gene is left open where the match is weak. Expanded clones get a size class; other rows say once, few or many, or leave the size out.

TRBD2	.	TRBV7-6	TRBJ2-1	CASSLGLAGGWDNEQFF	TGTGCCAGCAGCCTGGGACTAGCGGGGGGATGGGACAATGAGCAGTTCTTC
.	.	TRBV6-4	TRBJ2-3	CASSGGLDTDTQYF	TGTGCCAGCAGTGGCGGACTCGACACAGATACGCAGTATTTT
TRBD1	.	TRBV5-6	TRBJ1-5	CASSLGGTGWQPQHF	TGTGCCAGCAGCTTAGGGGGCACGGGATGGCAGCCCCAGCATTTT
.	.	TRBV19	TRBJ1-3	CASSPLLSGNTIYF	TGTGCCAGTAGTCCCCTCCTCTCTGGAAACACCATATATTTT
TRBD1	.	TRBV18	TRBJ1-3	CASSQDRGNTIYF	TGTGCCAGCTCACAGGACAGGGGAAACACCATATATTTT
.	.	TRBV3-1/TRBV3-2	TRBJ2-7	CASSQDRGTQEQYF	TGTGCCAGCAGCCAAGATAGAGGGACTCAGGAGCAGTACTTC
.	.	TRBV7-9	TRBJ1-3	CAHMAGKSGNTIYF	TGTGCCCATATGGCAGGGAAATCTGGAAACACCATATATTTT
.	.	TRBV9	TRBJ2-1	CASSVVTAFSYNEQFF	TGTGCCAGCAGCGTAGTAACAGCCTTCTCCTACAATGAGCAGTTCTTC
.	.	TRBV7-9	TRBJ1-1	CASSSFELDEAFF	TGTGCCAGCAGCTCCTTTGAGCTCGATGAAGCTTTCTTT
.	few	TRBV6-4	TRBJ2-2	CASSDTSTGELFF	TGTGCCAGCAGTGACACTAGCACCGGGGAGCTGTTTTTT
.	.	TRBV4-3	TRBJ2-4	CASSQGTGENIQYF	TGCGCCAGCAGCCAAGGAACGGGGGAAAACATTCAGTACTTC
.	.	TRBV27	TRBJ2-1	CASSPTLGDEQFF	TGTGCCAGCAGTCCGACACTAGGTGATGAGCAGTTCTTC
.	.	TRBV7-3	TRBJ2-1	CASSKDIYNEQFF	TGTGCCAGCAGCAAAGACATTTACAATGAGCAGTTCTTC
.	.	TRBV19	TRBJ2-3	CASSMGARYTQYF	TGTGCCAGTAGTATGGGGGCCCGTTATACGCAGTATTTT
TRBD1	.	TRBV5-1	TRBJ2-3	CASGLGQGVADTQYF	TGCGCCAGCGGCCTGGGGCAGGGGGTGGCAGATACGCAGTATTTT
.	.	TRBV7-9	TRBJ2-6	CASSSVGAGANVLTF	TGTGCCAGCAGCTCGGTGGGGGCCGGGGCCAACGTCCTGACTTTC
TRBD1	.	TRBV18	TRBJ1-6	CASSPNRDRINSPLHF	TGTGCCAGCTCACCAAACCGGGACAGGATTAATTCACCCCTCCACTTT
TRBD1	.	TRBV5-1	TRBJ1-6	CASSALPADRRDSPLHF	TGCGCCAGCAGCGCCCTCCCCGCGGACAGGAGGGATTCACCCCTCCACTTT
TRBD1	.	TRBV7-9	TRBJ1-5	CASSPGSDRVGQPQHF	TGTGCCAGCAGCCCGGGGTCCGACAGGGTGGGTCAGCCCCAGCATTTT
TRBD1	.	TRBV5-1	TRBJ1-3	CASSLAEGASGNTIYF	TGCGCCAGCAGCTTAGCTGAGGGGGCCTCTGGAAACACCATATATTTT
.	.	TRBV5-1	TRBJ1-3	CASSLANPRWGNTIYF	TGCGCCAGCAGCTTGGCCAACCCGAGATGGGGAAACACCATATATTTT
.	.	TRBV14	TRBJ1-1	CASSPSSGGVGLTEAFF	TGTGCCAGCAGCCCAAGTTCAGGAGGAGTGGGTTTGACTGAAGCTTTCTTT
.	few	TRBV7-2	TRBJ2-1	CASSFASRNEQFF	TGTGCCAGCAGCTTCGCTAGCCGCAATGAGCAGTTCTTC
.	.	TRBV7-9	TRBJ2-3	CASSSPLADTQYF	TGTGCCAGCAGCTCCCCTCTAGCAGATACGCAGTATTTT
.	.	TRBV10-3	TRBJ1-1	CAISRTNDAEAFF	TGTGCCATCAGCCGAACTAACGATGCTGAAGCTTTCTTT
.	few	TRBV7-9	TRBJ1-1	CASSLNLGANTEAFF	TGTGCCAGCAGCTTAAATCTGGGGGCTAACACTGAAGCTTTCTTT
.	.	TRBV4-3	TRBJ1-4	CASSLTGYNEKLFF	TGCGCCAGCAGCCTGACAGGCTATAATGAAAAACTGTTTTTT
TRBD1	few	TRBV9	TRBJ1-5	CASSAGTGNGEPQHF	TGTGCCAGCAGCGCTGGGACAGGGAATGGAGAGCCCCAGCATTTT
TRBD2	.	TRBV7-8	TRBJ2-7	CASSLASGGAFYEQYF	TGTGCCAGCAGCTTAGCGTCGGGGGGGGCGTTTTACGAGCAGTACTTC
TRBD1	.	TRBV9	TRBJ1-2	CASSTQTGLDGYTF	TGTGCCAGCAGCACCCAGACAGGGCTTGATGGCTACACCTTC
.	.	TRBV14	TRBJ2-7	CASSQEGGVWTVYEQYF	TGTGCCAGCAGCCAAGAGGGCGGGGTTTGGACGGTCTACGAGCAGTACTTC
TRBD1	.	TRBV5-1	TRBJ1-1	CASSRQGNTEAFF	TGCGCCAGCAGTAGACAGGGTAACACTGAAGCTTTCTTT
TRBD1	.	TRBV15	TRBJ1-2	CATSRDSEQGGSSYGYTF	TGTGCCACCAGCAGAGATTCAGAACAGGGGGGGAGTTCCTATGGCTACACCTTC
.	.	TRBV4-2	TRBJ1-2	CASSPTGNRYGYTF	TGTGCCAGCAGCCCCACGGGGAACCGCTATGGCTACACCTTC
TRBD1	.	TRBV7-9	TRBJ2-4	CASSPGQTDKNIQYF	TGTGCCAGCAGCCCGGGACAGACAGACAAAAACATTCAGTACTTC
.	.	TRBV5-6	TRBJ2-3	CASSLLDRDFTDTQYF	TGTGCCAGCAGCTTACTTGACAGAGACTTCACAGATACGCAGTATTTT
TRBD1	.	TRBV27	TRBJ2-5	CASSPQGVDWGTQYF	TGTGCCAGCAGCCCACAGGGGGTCGACTGGGGGACCCAGTACTTC
TRBD2	.	TRBV5-5	TRBJ2-1	CASSLGWRGSKDEQFF	TGTGCCAGCAGCTTAGGTTGGCGGGGGAGTAAGGATGAGCAGTTCTTC
.	.	TRBV7-9	TRBJ1-1	CASSPEARGAFF	TGTGCCAGCAGCCCTGAGGCCCGGGGGGCTTTCTTT
TRBD1	once	TRBV24-1	TRBJ2-2	CATSDPGQGFGELFF	TGTGCCACCAGTGATCCCGGACAGGGGTTCGGGGAGCTGTTTTTT
TRBD2	.	TRBV12-5	TRBJ2-3	CASRGKLAGFTDTQYF	TGTGCTAGTCGGGGAAAGCTAGCGGGGTTTACAGATACGCAGTATTTT
TRBD1	.	TRBV5-1	TRBJ2-5	CASSLTGTGGVETQYF	TGCGCCAGCAGCTTAACTGGGACAGGGGGCGTTGAGACCCAGTACTTC
TRBD1	.	TRBV7-9	TRBJ1-6	CASSLDPGTGGYSPLHF	TGTGCCAGCAGCTTAGACCCCGGGACAGGGGGCTATTCACCCCTCCACTTT
.	few	TRBV7-9	TRBJ2-2	CASSFPGTGELFF	TGTGCCAGCAGCTTTCCAGGGACCGGGGAGCTGTTTTTT
TRBD1	few	TRBV7-9	TRBJ1-5	CASSPMAGTGHQPQHF	TGTGCCAGCAGCCCCATGGCCGGGACAGGGCATCAGCCCCAGCATTTT
.	.	TRBV21-1	TRBJ1-5	CASSKGKDINQPQHF	TGTGCCAGCAGCAAAGGTAAGGACATTAACCAGCCCCAGCATTTT
.	.	TRBV5-4	TRBJ1-1	CASSPPGGTEAFF	TGTGCCAGCAGCCCTCCCGGGGGAACTGAAGCTTTCTTT
TRBD1	.	TRBV5-1	TRBJ2-7	CASSPMSDRDEQYF	TGCGCCAGCAGCCCAATGTCAGACAGGGACGAGCAGTACTTC
TRBD1	.	TRBV4-1	TRBJ1-2	CASSQGGRGPSSLGYTF	TGCGCCAGCAGCCAAGGGGGCAGGGGGCCTTCGAGTCTTGGCTACACCTTC
.	.	TRBV2	TRBJ1-2	CASRGHGLFYGYTF	TGTGCCAGCAGAGGACACGGGTTATTCTATGGCTACACCTTC
.	.	TRBV4-1	TRBJ1-1	CASSQDRRIRGDTEAFF	TGCGCCAGCAGCCAAGATAGGCGGATCCGGGGTGATACTGAAGCTTTCTTT
.	.	TRBV5-6	TRBJ2-1	CASSLVGLNNEQFF	TGTGCCAGCAGCTTGGTGGGACTTAACAATGAGCAGTTCTTC
.	.	TRBV4-1	TRBJ1-5	CASSQGGGSNQPQHF	TGCGCCAGCAGCCAAGGAGGTGGGTCAAATCAGCCCCAGCATTTT
.	.	TRBV9	TRBJ1-1	CASSPGGHTEAFF	TGTGCCAGCAGCCCGGGGGGGCACACTGAAGCTTTCTTT
.	.	TRBV5-4	TRBJ2-3	CASSPGWTSTDTQYF	TGTGCCAGCAGCCCCGGGTGGACTAGCACAGATACGCAGTATTTT
TRBD1	.	TRBV15	TRBJ1-6	CATSSLTGTGGSMVSPLHF	TGTGCCACCAGCAGCCTCACCGGGACAGGGGGGAGTATGGTTTCACCCCTCCACTTT
TRBD2	.	TRBV13	TRBJ2-7	CASSPRTSGANYEQYF	TGTGCCAGCAGCCCACGGACTAGCGGGGCAAATTACGAGCAGTACTTC
TRBD1	.	TRBV19	TRBJ1-5	CASSIPQGMQPQHF	TGTGCCAGTAGTATCCCACAGGGGATGCAGCCCCAGCATTTT
.	once	TRBV5-1	TRBJ2-3	CASSADLTLRTDTQYF	TGCGCCAGCAGCGCCGACTTGACTCTTCGCACAGATACGCAGTATTTT
.	.	TRBV6-5	TRBJ1-2	CASRTDNYGYTF	TGTGCCAGCAGGACAGATAACTATGGCTACACCTTC